Below, 25 T cell receptor beta chains from the same sample are listed, as sequenced in a study of Ad26.COV2.S vaccination and SARS-CoV-2 variants. The repertoire was sequenced with immunoSEQ multiplex PCR; TCRdb's copy has only in-frame clones and lacks some. The sample contains approximately 400,000 clones, around 82% of which appear only once. Documented treatment: some 20 received Ad26.COV2.S at low or high dose, single or two shots; roughly five received placebo; per-sample allocation not given. All samples were drawn on day 63, counting from the first vaccine or placebo injection. The sequencing used peripheral blood, collected in a trial of Ad26.COV2.S vaccine versus placebo. These receptors originate from a person aged 18-60 years who received the Ad26.COV2.S COVID-19 vaccine or a placebo.

The rearrangement joins TRBV7-3 to TRBJ2-1; TRBD2 is a possible D gene (6 bases). Germline CDR1 is SGHTA and CDR2 is FQGTGA. CDR3 length equals 14 residues. V shed 5 bases and J shed 5 bases, with 13 bases lying between them. The CDR3 region has the DNA TGTGCCAGCAGCCAACCCGGGGGTCACAATGAGCAGTTCTTC. It translates to CASSQPGGHNEQFF.

This chain connects TRBV5-4 to TRBJ1-2; weak D call: TRBD1 (6 bases). Germline V gives CDR1 SGHNT, CDR2 YYREEE (reference sequence). The CDR3 totals 12 residues. V dropped 4 bases and J dropped 4 bases, with 8 bases sitting between them. CDR3 coding DNA: TGTGCCAGCAGCGCGGACAGCTATGGCTACACCTTC. Translated, it gives CASSADSYGYTF.

The chain is built from TRBV19 and TRBJ2-7, with D perhaps given as TRBD1 or TRBD2 (5 bases each). Germline-derived CDR1 and CDR2 are LNHDA and SQIVND (reference sequence). The V and J ends lost 1 base and 2 bases respectively, with 12 bases between them. CDR3 size: 15 residues. CDR3 nucleotide sequence: TGTGCCAGTAGTATAGGGCAGGGAGCCGCCTACGAGCAGTACTTC. Translating gives CASSIGQGAAYEQYF.

CDR3 sequence: CATSGTPAYEQYF. The CDR3 DNA follows: TGTGCCACCTCCGGGACACCCGCCTACGAGCAGTACTTC. The genes are TRBV10-3 and TRBJ2-7; TRBD1 is a possible D gene (6 bases). The ends were cut back, 10 bases at V and 2 bases at J, with 15 bases in the middle. The CDR3 sequence is 13 residues long. Germline assignment: CDR1 ENHRY and CDR2 SYGVKD.

This clone occurred a few times. The J gene is TRBJ1-4, the V gene TRBV7-9; TRBD1 agrees at 8 bases. CDR1 is SEHNR and CDR2 is FQNEAQ in the germline V gene (reference sequence). The V gene end was trimmed by 6 bases and the J gene end by 11 bases; junction bases not matched to a gene: 11. This CDR3 contains 14 residues. The chain's CDR3 is CASRVDGQGVKLFF. CDR3 sequence (DNA): TGTGCCAGCAGGGTCGACGGACAGGGCGTCAAACTGTTTTTT.

The CDR3 DNA sequence: TGTGCCAGTAGTAACAGTGTCGGTCCCTACGAGCAGTACTTC. This encodes CASSNSVGPYEQYF. The chain couples TRBV19 to TRBJ2-7; D is uncertain. Germline V gene sequence: CDR1 LNHDA, CDR2 SQIVND (reference sequence). With 4 bases removed from V and 2 bases from J, the gap between germline ends came to 12 bases. The CDR3 has 14 residues.

The chain recombines TRBV5-4 with TRBJ2-3; TRBD2 matches at 13 bases. Germline CDR1 reads SGHNT; CDR2 reads YYREEE (reference sequence). V trimming: 4 bases; J trimming: 1 base; junction bases outside the gene matches: 6. This CDR3 contains 17 residues. CDR3 sequence (DNA): TGTGCCAGCAGCCTTACTAGCGGGGGGGCCGGCACAGATACGCAGTATTTT. It codes for CASSLTSGGAGTDTQYF.

This chain connects TRBV7-8 to TRBJ1-4; D is uncertain. The V gene's germline CDR1 is SGHVS and CDR2 FQNEAQ. There are 16 residues in the CDR3. The germline V and J ends were trimmed by 4 bases and 5 bases, with 17 bases remaining between them. CDR3 sequence reads: CASSWRPGGRNEKLFF. The CDR3 coding sequence is TGTGCCAGCAGCTGGCGCCCGGGAGGGAGAAATGAAAAACTGTTTTTT.

The CDR3 sequence is CASSLSSSGPYEQYF. The CDR3 coding sequence is TGTGCCAGCAGCTTATCCTCTAGCGGACCTTACGAGCAGTACTTC. The chain joins TRBV7-2 to TRBJ2-7; 7 bases align to TRBD2. The CDR3 runs to 15 residues. J lost 4 bases, V lost 2 bases, and 8 bases had no gene match. Germline V lookup: CDR1 SGHTA, CDR2 FQGNSA.

The chain combines TRBV5-4 with TRBJ2-5, with TRBD2 identical over 11 bases. Unmatched junction bases numbered 5, after V lost 3 bases and J lost 4 bases. Germline CDR1 is SGHNT and CDR2 is YYREEE (reference sequence). The CDR3 covers 15 residues. The CDR3, as DNA: TGTGCCAGCAGCTCCAAGACTAGCGGGGTAGAGACCCAGTACTTC. Translation gives CASSSKTSGVETQYF. Filled out from reference TRBV5-4 and TRBJ2-5, the complete variable domain reads ETGVTQSPTHLIKTRGQQVTLRCSSQSGHNTVSWYQQALGQGPQFIFQYYREEENGRGNFPPRFSGLQFPNYSSELNVNALELDDSALYLCASSSKTSGVETQYFGPGTRLLVL.

This CDR3 reads CASSALAGGPHEQYF. CDR3 DNA sequence: TGTGCCAGCAGCGCACTAGCGGGGGGGCCCCACGAGCAGTACTTC. The V and J genes are TRBV7-3 and TRBJ2-7; TRBD2 matches 13 bases. Germline assignment: CDR1 SGHTA and CDR2 FQGTGA. V was clipped by 5 bases and J by 5 bases; unmatched bases: 6. This CDR3 contains 15 residues.

The chain carries TRBV20-1 and TRBJ1-4; 8 nucleotides agree with TRBD1. The ends lost 6 bases at V and 0 bases at J; junction bases unmatched: 6. Germline V CDR1 and CDR2: DFQATT, SNEGSKA (reference sequence). The CDR3 has 15 amino acids. CDR3 sequence reads: CSASTGGPTNEKLFF. DNA of the CDR3: TGCAGTGCGAGTACAGGGGGGCCAACTAATGAAAAACTGTTTTTT.

The CDR3 loop reads CSPLLVGGEAFF. The CDR3 region has the DNA TGCAGCCCCCTTCTGGTCGGGGGTGAAGCTTTCTTT. The chain couples TRBV29-1 to TRBJ1-1, with TRBD1 as a possible D gene (5 bases). CDR3 length: 12 residues. Between the trimmed V and J ends, which lost 8 bases and 7 bases, there was a span of 17 bases. In germline, CDR1 is SQVTM, CDR2 ANQGSEA.

The chain carries TRBV6-5 and TRBJ1-4; 8 bases line up with TRBD1. The CDR3 loop spans 13 amino acids. V trimming: 6 bases; J trimming: 8 bases; junction bases outside the gene matches: 5. Germline lookup yields CDR1 MNHEY and CDR2 SVGAGI. The CDR3 region is CASSTDRVEKLFF. The CDR3 DNA follows: TGTGCCAGCAGCACGGACAGGGTAGAAAAACTGTTTTTT.

The chain has TRBV5-6 and TRBJ2-5; 7 bases fit TRBD1. CDR1 SGHDT and CDR2 YYEEEE come from the germline V gene. The length of the CDR3 is 17 residues. Losses at the gene ends were 0 bases for V and 2 bases for J; bases not matched to a gene: 10. This chain's CDR3 is CASSLGRGPREQETQYF. CDR3 sequence (DNA): TGTGCCAGCAGCTTGGGAAGGGGGCCCCGGGAACAAGAGACCCAGTACTTC.

This clone has just one count. The chain combines TRBV5-4 with TRBJ2-1; TRBD2 aligns across 7 bases. V gave up 7 bases and J gave up 4 bases; unmatched junction bases: 5. Looked up from germline, CDR1 is SGHNT and CDR2 is YYREEE (reference sequence). This CDR3 has 13 amino acids. CDR3: CASALRGYNEQFF. CDR3 in DNA: TGTGCCAGCGCCCTGCGGGGGTACAATGAGCAGTTCTTC.

The chain is built from TRBV3-1 (or the pseudogene TRBV3-2) and TRBJ2-7, with D perhaps being TRBD1 or TRBD2 (5 bases each). The V gene's germline CDR1 is LGHDT and CDR2 YNNKEL (reference sequence). Deletions cut 8 bases from V and 4 bases from J, with 21 bases between. CDR3 length: 15 amino acids. The chain's CDR3 is CASRGGQTLNYEQYF. DNA of the CDR3: TGTGCCAGCCGGGGCGGGCAGACGTTGAATTACGAGCAGTACTTC.

V is TRBV19 and J is TRBJ1-1; possibly TRBD1 for D (6 bases). Per germline, CDR1 LNHDA and CDR2 SQIVND (reference sequence). The CDR3 has 14 amino acids. V was shortened by 4 bases and J by 6 bases, with 15 bases between the two germline ends. The CDR3 DNA reads as TGTGCCAGTAGTACACAGGGAACTGGTGCTGAAGCTTTCTTT. It encodes CASSTQGTGAEAFF.

This chain links TRBV30 with TRBJ2-6; D not resolved. Germline V lookup: CDR1 GTSNPN, CDR2 SVGIG (reference sequence). This CDR3 comprises 18 residues. The ends were cut back, 1 base at V and 0 bases at J, with 16 bases in the middle. The CDR3 loop reads CAWSAPRPGDSGANVLTF. The CDR3 DNA is TGTGCCTGGAGTGCCCCCCGCCCAGGAGACTCTGGGGCCAACGTCCTGACTTTC.

This clone was found once. The same CDR3 also results from other DNA sequences found in this sample. The chain combines TRBV19 with TRBJ1-1, with TRBD1 matching 7 bases. The CDR3 is 13 residues long. CDR1 is LNHDA and CDR2 is SQIVND in the germline V gene (reference sequence). Trimming cost V 5 bases and J 2 bases; bases outside gene matches: 2. The CDR3 DNA reads as TGTGCCAGTAGTCCAGGGGGTAACACTGAAGCTTTCTTT. Translation: CASSPGGNTEAFF.

This rearrangement joins TRBV19 to TRBJ2-1; weak D call: TRBD1 (6 bases). CDR3 length: 14 residues. V gave up 6 bases and J gave up 0 bases, with 9 bases separating them. Germline assignment: CDR1 LNHDA and CDR2 SQIVND (reference sequence). The CDR3 region has the DNA TGTGCCAGTAGGCAAGGGGGCTCCTACAATGAGCAGTTCTTC. Its translation is CASRQGGSYNEQFF.

The rearrangement links TRBV5-6 to TRBJ2-7, with 8 bases fitting TRBD2. CDR1 is SGHDT, CDR2 YYEEEE, per germline. Trimming cost V 4 bases and J 3 bases; bases outside gene matches: 9. The CDR3 is 15 residues long. The CDR3 here is CASSRWASGYYEQYF. The CDR3 nucleotides read TGTGCCAGCAGCCGCTGGGCTAGCGGGTACTACGAGCAGTACTTC.

This clone was detected a few times. The gene calls are TRBV5-4 and TRBJ2-2, with D uncertain. Germline V lookup: CDR1 SGHNT, CDR2 YYREEE (reference sequence). The length of the CDR3 is 14 residues. Trimming removed 0 bases at V and 6 bases at J, with 9 bases between. The CDR3 protein is CASSLDPSAGELFF. The CDR3, as DNA: TGTGCCAGCAGCTTGGACCCCTCTGCCGGGGAGCTGTTTTTT.

In this sample, this clone turned up once. The same CDR3 arises from other DNA sequences in this sample as well. CDR3 in amino acids: CASSLSGNEQFF. As DNA, the CDR3 is TGTGCCAGCAGCTTATCCGGTAATGAGCAGTTCTTC. V is TRBV7-2 and J is TRBJ2-1; D is unclear. V lost 2 bases and J 7 bases, leaving 6 bases between the germline ends. CDR1 SGHTA and CDR2 FQGNSA come from the germline V gene. The CDR3 has 12 residues.

The chain employs TRBV2 and TRBJ2-7, with 8 positions matching TRBD1. Germline V lookup: CDR1 SNHLY, CDR2 FYNNEI. The ends lost 3 bases at V and 7 bases at J; junction bases unmatched: 8. CDR3 length equals 14 residues. The CDR3 is CASSDGQGLWEQYF. The CDR3 DNA reads as TGTGCCAGCAGTGATGGACAGGGTCTTTGGGAGCAGTACTTC.